This T cell receptor beta chain stems from a study of blood T cell repertoires in COVID-19. Participants had their cohort set by participant-reported clinical history. Sequencing used immunoSEQ multiplex PCR; TCRdb keeps in-frame clones, though not all of them. The table records under 400,000 clones, approximately 87% of them present only once. The TCR sequence derives from a man aged 35 to 55 in a cohort exposed to, infected with or recovered from COVID-19 (not recorded which). The sequenced material came from PBMCs or T cells enriched from blood (not recorded which).

CDR3: CASRGPHEQYF. The CDR3 nucleotides are TGTGCCAGCAGGGGCCCCCACGAGCAGTACTTC. The chain couples TRBV27 to TRBJ2-7; no clear D gene. The CDR3 has 11 residues. V lost 6 bases and J 5 bases, leaving 8 bases between the germline ends. CDR1 MNHEY and CDR2 SMNVEV come from the germline V gene (reference sequence).